This is a list of T cell receptor beta chains from one sample in a study of cytomegalovirus exposure and HLA in healthy donors. The data were produced by immunoSEQ multiplex PCR, yet TCRdb's version contains in-frame clones alone and is incomplete. The sample gives more than 85,000 clones, about 73% of which show up once; less than 15% is in the top ten. The sequenced sample was PBMCs. These receptors were taken from a woman between 45 and 60 years old in good health and CMV-seropositive. CDR3s include the opening cysteine and the closing phenylalanine or tryptophan. The order of the fields is CDR3 protein, CDR3 DNA, J gene, D gene, clone size, V gene. D genes are given only for firm matches. A row's size may be missing; if present it is once, few, many or a size class.

CDR3: CASSLRQEAGYTF; DNA: TGTGCCAGCTCGCTCCGACAGGAGGCCGGCTACACCTTC; J: TRBJ1-2; D: NA; size: NA; V: TRBV18
CDR3: CASREAPPGQVYTQYF; DNA: TGTGCCAGCAGAGAGGCCCCTCCCGGCCAAGTTTATACGCAGTATTTT; J: TRBJ2-3; D: NA; size: NA; V: TRBV6-6
CDR3: CASGGRDRGADTQYF; DNA: TGTGCCAGCGGGGGCCGGGACAGGGGCGCAGATACGCAGTATTTT; J: TRBJ2-3; D: TRBD1; size: NA; V: TRBV28
CDR3: CASSQVEAETQYF; DNA: TGTGCCAGCAGCCAAGTAGAGGCGGAGACCCAGTACTTC; J: TRBJ2-5; D: NA; size: few; V: TRBV7-9
CDR3: CSSSFQQGATEAFF; DNA: TGTTCCAGCAGCTTCCAACAGGGGGCGACTGAAGCTTTCTTT; J: TRBJ1-1; D: TRBD1; size: NA; V: TRBV7-9
CDR3: CASSFRGRADGDTQYF; DNA: TGTGCCAGCAGCTTTCGCGGGAGGGCCGATGGAGATACGCAGTATTTT; J: TRBJ2-3; D: TRBD2; size: few; V: TRBV11-2
CDR3: CASSLSLNTGELFF; DNA: TGTGCCAGCAGTTTAAGCTTAAACACCGGGGAGCTGTTTTTT; J: TRBJ2-2; D: NA; size: NA; V: TRBV27
CDR3: CASTPSVGGPAGELFF; DNA: TGTGCCAGCACCCCTAGTGTGGGAGGGCCAGCCGGGGAGCTGTTTTTT; J: TRBJ2-2; D: TRBD2; size: NA; V: TRBV28
CDR3: CASSLNQGLYEQYF; DNA: TGTGCCAGCAGCTTGAACCAGGGCCTCTACGAGCAGTACTTC; J: TRBJ2-7; D: NA; size: few; V: TRBV7-2
CDR3: CASSEGAAWPQHF; DNA: TGTGCCAGCAGTGAAGGGGCGGCTTGGCCCCAGCATTTT; J: TRBJ1-5; D: NA; size: NA; V: TRBV25-1
CDR3: CASTPMSGAGELFF; DNA: TGTGCCAGCACCCCCATGTCGGGGGCCGGGGAGCTGTTTTTT; J: TRBJ2-2; D: NA; size: NA; V: TRBV5-4
CDR3: CASSVSGGGQETQYF; DNA: TGTGCCAGCAGCGTTTCCGGGGGGGGACAAGAGACCCAGTACTTC; J: TRBJ2-5; D: TRBD2; size: NA; V: TRBV9
CDR3: CAIRATGPAGYEETQYF; DNA: TGTGCCATCAGGGCGACTGGGCCAGCGGGATATGAAGAGACCCAGTACTTC; J: TRBJ2-5; D: TRBD2; size: NA; V: TRBV10-3
CDR3: CASRDTTGEQYF; DNA: TGTGCCTCCCGGGACACTACTGGGGAGCAGTACTTC; J: TRBJ2-7; D: NA; size: NA; V: TRBV11-1
CDR3: CASSMGSQETQYF; DNA: TGTGCCAGTAGTATGGGCAGCCAAGAGACCCAGTACTTC; J: TRBJ2-5; D: NA; size: NA; V: TRBV19
CDR3: CASTLRPETPTEAFF; DNA: TGTGCCAGCACCCTCCGACCCGAGACACCCACTGAAGCTTTCTTT; J: TRBJ1-1; D: NA; size: NA; V: TRBV28
CDR3: CATSRGPVGEQYF; DNA: TGTGCCACCAGCAGAGGACCGGTCGGGGAGCAGTACTTC; J: TRBJ2-7; D: NA; size: NA; V: TRBV15
CDR3: CASTHNPDGGYTF; DNA: TGTGCCAGCACGCACAACCCCGATGGCGGCTACACCTTC; J: TRBJ1-2; D: NA; size: NA; V: TRBV6-5
CDR3: CSARQGTDEQYF; DNA: TGCAGCGCAAGACAGGGGACGGACGAGCAGTACTTC; J: TRBJ2-7; D: TRBD1; size: NA; V: TRBV29-1
CDR3: CASSLRAHEAFF; DNA: TGTGCCAGCAGTCTGCGGGCACATGAAGCTTTCTTT; J: TRBJ1-1; D: NA; size: NA; V: TRBV28
CDR3: CASSERGGHEKLFF; DNA: TGTGCCAGCAGTGAACGGGGTGGGCATGAAAAACTGTTTTTT; J: TRBJ1-4; D: NA; size: NA; V: TRBV9
CDR3: CASSRSRQVEKLFF; DNA: TGTGCCAGCAGTCGTTCTCGACAGGTTGAAAAACTGTTTTTT; J: TRBJ1-4; D: NA; size: NA; V: TRBV28
CDR3: CASSLVISGSLGDTIYF; DNA: TGTGCCAGCAGCTTAGTTATATCCGGGTCGCTCGGGGACACCATATATTTT; J: TRBJ1-3; D: NA; size: NA; V: TRBV7-2
CDR3: CASLSRVSGANVLTF; DNA: TGTGCCAGCTTGTCCCGGGTATCTGGGGCCAACGTCCTGACTTTC; J: TRBJ2-6; D: NA; size: NA; V: TRBV9
CDR3: CASRGTSNTEAFF; DNA: TGTGCCAGCAGGGGGACATCGAACACTGAAGCTTTCTTT; J: TRBJ1-1; D: NA; size: NA; V: TRBV6-5
CDR3: CASSLRTSGRANEQFF; DNA: TGCGCCAGCAGCTTGCGGACTAGCGGGAGGGCGAATGAGCAGTTCTTC; J: TRBJ2-1; D: TRBD2; size: NA; V: TRBV5-1
CDR3: CASSLVRQAYGYTF; DNA: TGTGCCAGCAGCTTAGTGCGACAGGCTTATGGCTACACCTTC; J: TRBJ1-2; D: NA; size: NA; V: TRBV13
CDR3: CASRISGEYEQYF; DNA: TGTGCCAGCAGAATCTCAGGGGAATACGAGCAGTACTTC; J: TRBJ2-7; D: NA; size: NA; V: TRBV28
CDR3: CASSPIGQGAGEQYF; DNA: TGCGCCAGCAGCCCAATAGGACAGGGGGCGGGCGAGCAGTACTTC; J: TRBJ2-7; D: TRBD1; size: NA; V: TRBV5-1
CDR3: CASSPTQGLREKLFF; DNA: TGTGCCAGCAGCCCCACGCAGGGGTTAAGGGAAAAACTGTTTTTT; J: TRBJ1-4; D: NA; size: few; V: TRBV11-2
CDR3: CASSSAAGSTDTQYF; DNA: TGTGCCAGCAGCTCAGCAGCGGGTAGCACAGATACGCAGTATTTT; J: TRBJ2-3; D: NA; size: NA; V: TRBV7-2
CDR3: CASSLAGQTYGYTF; DNA: TGTGCCAGCAGCTTAGCGGGACAGACTTATGGCTACACCTTC; J: TRBJ1-2; D: TRBD1; size: NA; V: TRBV7-2
CDR3: CAWNGLAGDGTDTQYF; DNA: TGTGCCTGGAACGGACTAGCGGGAGACGGGACAGATACGCAGTATTTT; J: TRBJ2-3; D: TRBD2; size: NA; V: TRBV30
CDR3: CASSLDRGRQPQHF; DNA: TGCGCCAGCAGCCTAGACAGGGGTAGGCAGCCCCAGCATTTT; J: TRBJ1-5; D: TRBD1; size: NA; V: TRBV4-3
CDR3: CASSQADGYEQYF; DNA: TGTGCCAGCAGCCAAGCGGACGGGTACGAGCAGTACTTC; J: TRBJ2-7; D: NA; size: NA; V: TRBV7-6
CDR3: CASGSTVGNTEAFF; DNA: TGTGCCAGCGGATCGACAGTCGGGAACACTGAAGCTTTCTTT; J: TRBJ1-1; D: NA; size: NA; V: TRBV6-6
CDR3: CASSSDRGETQYF; DNA: TGTGCCAGCAGCTCAGACAGAGGGGAGACCCAGTACTTC; J: TRBJ2-5; D: NA; size: NA; V: TRBV11-3
CDR3: CSSGTEQYF; DNA: TGTTCCAGTGGCACCGAGCAGTACTTC; J: TRBJ2-7; D: NA; size: few; V: TRBV7-9
CDR3: CASSLTISGTGVPGELFF; DNA: TGTGCCAGCAGTTTAACCATATCCGGGACAGGGGTTCCCGGGGAGCTGTTTTTT; J: TRBJ2-2; D: TRBD1; size: few; V: TRBV28